This T cell receptor (beta chain) derives from a study of OX40 agonist ivuxolimab in advanced cancers. The overall study: Ivuxolimab was delivered to patients intravenously every 2 weeks at doses spanning 0.01 to 10 mg/kg. Mean age approximately 59 years, range about 23 to 85; around 80% male.

This clone was recorded once. Its antigen is as yet unknown. TCRdb keeps only in-frame clones here, not all; method: immunoSEQ multiplex PCR. The profile shows about 20,000 clones, over 65% of them singletons. The CDR3 totals 16 residues. Germline V CDR1 and CDR2: SGHDT, YYEEEE. V was pared by 0 bases and J by 0 bases, with 5 bases of the junction left unmatched. Study-wide results and caveats: Circulating CD4+ and CD8+ T cells showed clonal expansion by week 6 at 0.1 to 3.0 mg/kg. Some nonresponders also had low normalized T-cell clonal expansion.

The rearrangement uses TRBV5-6 and TRBJ1-1; 7 nucleotides agree with TRBD1. The clonotype was recovered from an adult with an advanced solid tumor such as melanoma, head and neck, liver or kidney cancer. Sequenced here: CD4+ or CD8+ T cells sorted from blood, sampled in a trial of the OX40 agonist ivuxolimab. The CDR3 protein is CASSLGGQALNTEAFF. The CDR3 DNA reads TGTGCCAGCAGCTTGGGAGGACAGGCCCTGAACACTGAAGCTTTCTTT.